One sample yielded the 27 T cell receptor beta chains listed below, sequenced in a study of OX40 agonist ivuxolimab in advanced cancers. TCRdb's table, derived via immunoSEQ multiplex PCR, lists solely in-frame clones and lacks some. The sample contains over 50,000 clones, 65% to 90% of which appear only once. The material was CD4+ or CD8+ T cells sorted from blood, obtained in a trial of the OX40 agonist ivuxolimab. All receptors come from an adult with an advanced solid tumor such as melanoma, head and neck, liver or kidney cancer.

The genes are TRBV19 and TRBJ1-5; D remains unclear. The CDR3 has 15 amino acids. Germline V gene sequence: CDR1 LNHDA, CDR2 SQIVND (reference sequence). V was pared by 5 bases and J by 5 bases, with 16 bases between. The CDR3: CASSGPYEGYQPQHF. CDR3 DNA: TGTGCCAGTAGTGGCCCTTACGAGGGCTATCAGCCCCAGCATTTT.

The gene calls are TRBV20-1 and TRBJ1-2; D unclear. V was clipped by 5 bases and J by 7 bases, with 11 bases between them. The CDR3 is 11 amino acids. Per the germline V gene, CDR1 is DFQATT and CDR2 is SNEGSKA (reference sequence). CDR3 protein: CSARTVFGYTF. The CDR3 DNA sequence: TGCAGTGCTCGAACGGTTTTTGGCTACACCTTC.

This clone was observed a handful of times. The rearrangement joins TRBV7-2 to TRBJ2-1; 10 positions agree with TRBD2. Germline V CDR1 and CDR2: SGHTA, FQGNSA. V shed 1 base, J shed 5 bases, and the junction held 8 bases outside the gene matches. The CDR3 sequence is 17 residues long. This chain's CDR3 is CASSLGLRTSGNNEQFF. The CDR3 DNA is TGTGCCAGCAGCTTAGGCCTGCGGACTAGCGGTAACAATGAGCAGTTCTTC.

The genes are TRBV6-1 and TRBJ2-5, with 11 bases identical to TRBD2. The CDR3 covers 15 residues. J gave up 1 base and V 2 bases, and 0 bases lay outside the gene matches. Germline-derived CDR1 and CDR2 are MNHNS and SASEGT. The CDR3: CASSELAGGQETQYF. CDR3 nucleotides: TGTGCCAGCAGTGAACTAGCGGGGGGCCAAGAGACCCAGTACTTC.

This chain connects TRBV15 to TRBJ2-5, with a tentative D call TRBD2 (6 bases). Germline V CDR1 and CDR2: LNHNV, YYDKDF (reference sequence). V lost 0 bases, J lost 4 bases, and 18 bases lay in between. This CDR3 has 17 residues. CDR3 amino acids: CATSRDRWGENGETQYF. CDR3 nucleotides: TGTGCCACCAGCAGAGATCGGTGGGGGGAGAATGGAGAGACCCAGTACTTC.

The chain combines TRBV6-6 with TRBJ1-5; D call uncertain. The CDR3 has 13 amino acids. The germline CDR1 and CDR2 sequences are MNHNY and SVGAGI (reference sequence). V lost 6 bases and J lost 3, with 9 bases in between. The CDR3 DNA is TGTGCCAGCAGAGTATTCGACAATCAGCCCCAGCATTTT. This gives the protein CASRVFDNQPQHF.

This clone came up once. This chain uses TRBV6-1 with TRBJ1-3, with D unclear. V was trimmed by 6 bases and J by 0 bases, leaving 9 bases between them. The CDR3 is made up of 14 amino acids. Germline CDR1 MNHNS, CDR2 SASEGT. The CDR3 nucleotides are TGTGCCAGCAGACCCCCATACTCTGGAAACACCATATATTTT. This codes for CASRPPYSGNTIYF.

This chain uses TRBV18 with TRBJ1-4; D is unresolved. Germline V CDR1 and CDR2: KGHSH, LQKENI. Trimming removed 2 bases at V and 0 bases at J, with 4 bases between. CDR3 size: 14 residues. In DNA, the CDR3 is TGTGCCAGCTCACCAGAGGCAACTAATGAAAAACTGTTTTTT. Translating it yields CASSPEATNEKLFF.

This clone has just one count. This sequence joins TRBV9 and TRBJ2-1; 9 nucleotides align to TRBD2. V shed 3 bases and J 4 bases; nucleotides not matched to a gene: 5. Germline CDR1 is SGDLS and CDR2 is YYNGEE. The CDR3 is 15 amino acids. The CDR3 DNA is TGTGCCAGCAGCGCCAGCGGGGGGACTTACAATGAGCAGTTCTTC. The encoded protein is CASSASGGTYNEQFF.

This chain connects TRBV15 to TRBJ2-2, with a tentative D call TRBD1 (5 bases). In germline, CDR1 is LNHNV, CDR2 YYDKDF (reference sequence). V lost 0 bases, J lost 4 bases, and 15 bases lay in between. The CDR3 contains 17 residues. In DNA form, the CDR3 reads TGTGCCACCAGCAGAGATCAAGGGGCTAGGGGCACCGGGGAGCTGTTTTTT. Protein sequence: CATSRDQGARGTGELFF.

V usage is TRBV28 and J usage is TRBJ1-2, with a weak D call TRBD1 (5 bases). V was trimmed by 6 bases and J by 5 bases, leaving 7 bases between them. The CDR3 has 11 amino acids. Germline CDR1 MDHEN, CDR2 SYDVKM. The CDR3 sequence: CASRGRYGYTF. CDR3 bases: TGTGCCAGCAGGGGACGGTATGGCTACACCTTC.

The chain carries TRBV10-3 and TRBJ1-5; D remains unclear. Germline V gene sequence: CDR1 ENHRY, CDR2 SYGVKD. This CDR3 has 14 residues. Trimming stripped 4 bases from V and 5 bases from J, with 12 bases between. The CDR3 nucleotides are TGTGCCATCAGTGCCAGACATCAGGATCAGCCCCAGCATTTT. Its protein product is CAISARHQDQPQHF.

The J gene is TRBJ1-1, the V gene TRBV29-1; D gene unclear. This CDR3 contains 13 residues. V lost 1 base, J lost 4 bases, and 10 bases lay in between. CDR1 is SQVTM and CDR2 is ANQGSEA in the germline V gene. The CDR3 DNA follows: TGCAGCGTTGAAGGTACGGGGAGCACTGAAGCTTTCTTT. Protein product: CSVEGTGSTEAFF.

The gene calls are TRBV6-6 and TRBJ1-3; D is ambiguous. CDR3 size: 14 residues. Germline V lookup: CDR1 MNHNY, CDR2 SVGAGI (reference sequence). V was cut by 1 base and J by 5 bases, with 9 bases left in between. This CDR3 is CASSYYTERNTIYF. The CDR3 coding sequence is TGTGCCAGCAGTTACTATACAGAACGAAACACCATATATTTT.

The chain recombines TRBV6-5 with TRBJ2-7; the D is unclear. Germline V CDR1 and CDR2: MNHEY, SVGAGI. The V and J ends lost 6 bases and 7 bases respectively, with 16 bases between them. The CDR3 is 13 amino acids. The CDR3 DNA sequence: TGTGCCAGCAGCGCCGCGGCGGCAGTAGAGCAGTACTTC. It yields the protein CASSAAAAVEQYF.

This clone has only a few counts. The chain combines TRBV28 with TRBJ1-2; no clear D. CDR1 MDHEN and CDR2 SYDVKM come from the germline V gene. V dropped 9 bases and J dropped 0 bases, with 11 bases sitting between them. The CDR3 is 13 amino acids. The CDR3 is CASRKVSNYGYTF. CDR3 in DNA: TGTGCCAGTCGCAAAGTGTCTAACTATGGCTACACCTTC.

This clone was seen just once. V usage is TRBV5-1 and J usage is TRBJ2-3; TRBD2 aligns across 9 bases. This CDR3 spans 15 amino acids. Trimming at V came to 1 base and at J to 5 bases, leaving 5 bases not matched to a gene. Germline CDR1 SGHRS, CDR2 YFSETQ. Written as DNA, the CDR3 is TGCGCCAGCAGCTTGCTAGCGGGGTTGGGAGATACGCAGTATTTT. Encoded protein: CASSLLAGLGDTQYF.

The rearrangement links TRBV5-1 to TRBJ2-5; 8 bases are shared with TRBD1. In germline, CDR1 is SGHRS, CDR2 YFSETQ. V was clipped by 0 bases and J by 1 base; unmatched bases: 5. The CDR3 covers 16 residues. CDR3 DNA: TGCGCCAGCAGCTTGGGCAGGGGGCAAGCCCAAGAGACCCAGTACTTC. Its translation is CASSLGRGQAQETQYF.

The chain has TRBV4-3 and TRBJ1-4; the D gene is possibly TRBD1 (5 bases). This CDR3 has 15 residues. Germline CDR1 LGHNA, CDR2 YSLEER. V was shortened by 0 bases and J by 8 bases, with 13 bases between the two germline ends. This chain's CDR3 is CASSQEGQVGEKLFF. DNA of the CDR3: TGCGCCAGCAGCCAAGAGGGGCAGGTTGGGGAAAAACTGTTTTTT.

The J gene is TRBJ1-2, the V gene TRBV18; D call uncertain. There are 13 residues in the CDR3. Germline V lookup: CDR1 KGHSH, CDR2 LQKENI. V was clipped by 2 bases and J by 2 bases, with 6 bases between them. This CDR3 reads CASSPGENYGYTF. CDR3 sequence (DNA): TGTGCCAGCTCACCAGGGGAAAACTATGGCTACACCTTC. Looking up the rest from reference TRBV18 and TRBJ1-2 gives the full variable domain: NAGVMQNPRHLVRRRGQEARLRCSPMKGHSHVYWYRQLPEEGLKFMVYLQKENIIDESGMPKERFSAEFPKEGPSILRIQQVVRGDSAAYFCASSPGENYGYTFGSGTRLTVV.

The chain recombines TRBV30 with TRBJ1-2; 7 nucleotides line up with TRBD1. The CDR3 covers 15 residues. The germline gives CDR1 GTSNPN, CDR2 SVGIG (reference sequence). The V gene end was trimmed by 3 bases and the J gene end by 2 bases; junction bases not matched to a gene: 9. The CDR3 DNA is TGTGCCTGGAGGGACTGGACAGGATACAACTATGGCTACACCTTC. This gives the protein CAWRDWTGYNYGYTF.

The chain recombines TRBV6-5 with TRBJ2-7; TRBD2 agrees at 9 bases. The CDR3 sequence is 15 residues long. Germline values: CDR1 MNHEY, CDR2 SVGAGI. Trimming removed 0 bases from V and 3 bases from J; junction bases left unmatched: 3. CDR3 loop: CASSYSLAGSYEQYF. The DNA of the CDR3 is TGTGCCAGCAGTTACTCTCTAGCGGGAAGCTACGAGCAGTACTTC.

This CDR3 reads CASSWPRRAEQYF. The CDR3 region has the DNA TGTGCCAGCAGCTGGCCGAGGCGTGCCGAGCAGTACTTC. This sequence joins TRBV5-4 and TRBJ2-7; no firm D call. The CDR3 length is 13 residues. Between the trimmed V and J ends, which lost 3 bases and 6 bases, there was a span of 13 bases. From germline, CDR1 is SGHNT and CDR2 YYREEE (reference sequence).

This clone has more than one count but fewer than ten. The gene calls are TRBV18 and TRBJ1-1; 7 bases line up with TRBD1. This CDR3 comprises 13 residues. V shed 11 bases, J shed 1 base, and the junction held 7 bases outside the gene matches. The germline V gene has CDR1 KGHSH and CDR2 LQKENI. The DNA of the CDR3 is TGTGCCGGGCAACAGGGGCAGAACACTGAAGCTTTCTTT. Translated: CAGQQGQNTEAFF.

This clone was recorded a few times. The gene calls are TRBV5-1 and TRBJ2-1, with D possibly matching TRBD1 (6 bases). Trimming cost V 0 bases and J 5 bases, with 12 bases left between them. The CDR3 contains 15 residues. Germline assignment: CDR1 SGHRS and CDR2 YFSETQ. CDR3: CASSLGGGAHNEQFF. The DNA of the CDR3 is TGCGCCAGCAGCTTGGGAGGGGGAGCCCACAATGAGCAGTTCTTC. Using reference TRBV5-1 and TRBJ2-1 for the parts outside the CDR3, the full variable domain is KAGVTQTPRYLIKTRGQQVTLSCSPISGHRSVSWYQQTPGQGLQFLFEYFSETQRNKGNFPGRFSGRQFSNSRSEMNVSTLELGDSALYLCASSLGGGAHNEQFFGPGTRLTVL.

This rearrangement joins TRBV27 to TRBJ1-5, with D perhaps matching TRBD1 (6 bases). V was cut by 7 bases and J by 13 bases, with 14 bases left in between. There are 11 residues in the CDR3. The V gene's germline CDR1 is MNHEY and CDR2 SMNVEV (reference sequence). This chain's CDR3 is CASTLQGEQHF. The CDR3, as DNA: TGTGCCAGCACCCTACAGGGAGAGCAGCATTTT.

V usage is TRBV5-1 and J usage is TRBJ2-7, with a weak D call TRBD2 (6 bases). V lost 4 bases to trimming and J lost 4 bases, with 9 bases between them. Germline CDR1 and CDR2: SGHRS and YFSETQ. CDR3 size: 12 residues. CDR3 in DNA: TGCGCCAGCAGCCGGGGACTTTACGAGCAGTACTTC. Protein product: CASSRGLYEQYF.